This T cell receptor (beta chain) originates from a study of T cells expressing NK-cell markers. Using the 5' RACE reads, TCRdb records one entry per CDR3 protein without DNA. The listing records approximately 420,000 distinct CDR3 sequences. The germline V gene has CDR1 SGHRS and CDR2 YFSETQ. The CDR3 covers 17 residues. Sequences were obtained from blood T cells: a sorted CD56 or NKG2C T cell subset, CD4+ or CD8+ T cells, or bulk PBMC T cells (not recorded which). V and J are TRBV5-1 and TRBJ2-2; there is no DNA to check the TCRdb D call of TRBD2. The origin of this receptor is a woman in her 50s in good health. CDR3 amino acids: CASSLPNSGRAYGELFF.